The clone carrying this TCR beta chain was seen ten or more times. Amplification targeted TCR beta CDR3 regions from RNA transcripts. HTBI primers were employed in a first-round RT-PCR of the TCR CDR3. TCRdb reprocessed the multiplex PCR reads via MiXCR and lists one record per CDR3 protein. The sample lists roughly 400,000 distinct CDR3 sequences, roughly 25% occurring once. These data are taken from a study of T cells in Graves' hyperthyroidism and ophthalmopathy. Exclusion of patients followed from uncontrolled infection, other autoimmune disease, pregnancy or lactation. Trimming cost V 3 bases and J 2 bases; bases outside gene matches: 8. This CDR3 is 18 amino acids long. Germline V gives CDR1 WNHNN, CDR2 SYGVQD (reference sequence).

The sequence was collected from a man between 50 and 59 years old with Graves' hyperthyroidism. The chain combines TRBV10-1 with TRBJ2-3, with 13 bases lining up with TRBD2. Sequencing was carried out using blood. The CDR3, as DNA: TGCGCCAGCAGTGAAGGGACTAGCGGGACGTTTATCACAGATACGCAGTATTTT. Translated: CASSEGTSGTFITDTQYF.